These T cell receptor beta chains were read from a single sample in a study of blood T cell repertoires in COVID-19. This table comes from immunoSEQ multiplex PCR, and its TCRdb copy is limited to in-frame clones, with some not included. The profile shows 250,000 to 350,000 clones, 86% of them singletons. The specimen was peripheral blood. The receptor set was obtained from a woman in her thirties with active or convalescent COVID-19. Both conserved end residues are part of each CDR3. The D gene is left open where the match is weak. Size is stated for part of the rows, as once, few or many counts, or as a class when the clone is expanded.

TRBJ1-4,TRBD1,few,TRBV4-3,15,TGCGCCAGCAGCCCCGGAGGGACAGTCAATGAAAAACTGTTTTTT,CASSPGGTVNEKLFF
TRBJ1-6,-,-,TRBV2,12,TGTGCCAGCAGTGAAACATTTTCACCCCTCCACTTT,CASSETFSPLHF
TRBJ1-2,TRBD1,-,TRBV2,11,TGTGCCAGCCAGGGGGGTAATGGCTACACCTTC,CASQGGNGYTF
TRBJ2-6,TRBD2,few,TRBV5-1,17,TGCGCCAGCAGAACCGGGACTAGCGGGGTCGGGGCCAACGTCCTGACTTTC,CASRTGTSGVGANVLTF
TRBJ1-5,TRBD1,-,TRBV5-1,16,TGCGCCAGCAGCCCTGGGACAGCGGAAGACAATCAGCCCCAGCATTTT,CASSPGTAEDNQPQHF
TRBJ2-1,TRBD2,-,TRBV3-1/TRBV3-2,16,TGTGCCAGCAGCCAAGATCTGGGACTAGCGGGGGGCGAGCAGTTCTTC,CASSQDLGLAGGEQFF
TRBJ2-7,-,-,TRBV5-1,15,TGCGCCAGCAGCCCGAGCCAGGGTAATGGGAACGAGCAGTACTTC,CASSPSQGNGNEQYF
TRBJ2-6,-,once,TRBV9,16,TGTGCCAGCAGCGATGCTAGAGAAACCGGGGCCAACGTCCTGACTTTC,CASSDARETGANVLTF
TRBJ2-5,TRBD2,-,TRBV9,17,TGTGCCAGCAGCGTAGATCCTAGCGGGGGCCAGCAAGAGACCCAGTACTTC,CASSVDPSGGQQETQYF
TRBJ1-2,TRBD1,-,TRBV9,13,TGTGCCAGCAGCGCTACAGGGGCGAGTGGCTACACCTTC,CASSATGASGYTF
TRBJ1-1,-,-,TRBV12-5,14,TGTGCTAGTGCCCCATCCGGAAGGGGTACTGAAGCTTTCTTT,CASAPSGRGTEAFF
TRBJ2-3,TRBD2,-,TRBV20-1,15,TGCAGTGCTAGTAGGCTAGCGGGGGGGAGGGATACGCAGTATTTT,CSASRLAGGRDTQYF
TRBJ1-2,TRBD1,-,TRBV7-9,15,TGTGCCAGCAGCATACCGGGACAGGAAGACTATGGCTACACCTTC,CASSIPGQEDYGYTF
TRBJ1-2,-,-,TRBV5-1,13,TGCGCCAGCAGCTTAGGGGCAAGCTATGGCTACACCTTC,CASSLGASYGYTF
TRBJ2-7,-,-,TRBV7-2,15,TGTGCCAGCAGCTTATCCCGGCTGGCCCTAGAAGGGCAGTACTTC,CASSLSRLALEGQYF
TRBJ2-1,TRBD1,-,TRBV7-3,17,TGTGCCAGCAGCTTTGTCCCTGGACAGGGGGCATCGAATGAGCAGTTCTTC,CASSFVPGQGASNEQFF
TRBJ2-3,TRBD2,once,TRBV25-1,16,TGTGCCAGCAGCCTTGGACTAGCGGGGGGATCAGATACGCAGTATTTT,CASSLGLAGGSDTQYF
TRBJ1-2,-,-,TRBV9,14,TGTGCCAGCAGCGTAGGAGCAGGGCTGGCTGGCTACACCTTC,CASSVGAGLAGYTF
TRBJ1-1,TRBD1,-,TRBV11-2,15,TGTGCCAGCAGGGTACAGACAGGGCGGAACACTGAAGCTTTCTTT,CASRVQTGRNTEAFF
TRBJ1-1,-,-,TRBV4-3,13,TGCGCCAGCAGCCAAGAGGCAGGAACTGAAGCTTTCTTT,CASSQEAGTEAFF
TRBJ1-3,-,-,TRBV7-2,16,TGTGCCAGCAGCCCCCGAGGCGGGAACTCTGGAAACACCATATATTTT,CASSPRGGNSGNTIYF
TRBJ1-1,-,-,TRBV7-2,15,TGTGCCAGCAGCCTAGGGCGAGGGTACCACACTGAAGCTTTCTTT,CASSLGRGYHTEAFF
TRBJ1-2,TRBD1,-,TRBV18,16,TGTGCCAGCTCACCACAAGGGACAGGGAACAACTATGGCTACACCTTC,CASSPQGTGNNYGYTF
TRBJ2-7,-,-,TRBV6-2/TRBV6-3,12,TGTGCCAGCAGTTATGATGCGGGTTCCGTATTCTTC,CASSYDAGSVFF
TRBJ2-7,-,-,TRBV11-2,14,TGTGCCAGCAGCTTAGATCGACAGCTCTACGAGCAGTACTTC,CASSLDRQLYEQYF
TRBJ2-1,TRBD2,-,TRBV3-1/TRBV3-2,16,TGTGCCAGCAGCCAATACGGGAGGGGATCCTACAATGAGCAGTTCTTC,CASSQYGRGSYNEQFF
TRBJ1-5,-,-,TRBV23-1,16,TGCGCCAGCAGTCAATCGATCGAGGATAGCAATCAGCCCCAGCATTTT,CASSQSIEDSNQPQHF
TRBJ1-1,-,-,TRBV19,16,TGTGCCAGTACTCCTCCTAGAATGTTGAGGAACACTGAAGCTTTCTTT,CASTPPRMLRNTEAFF
TRBJ2-3,-,-,TRBV10-3,12,TGTGCCATCAGGGACTTCACAGATACGCAGTATTTT,CAIRDFTDTQYF
TRBJ2-1,-,-,TRBV9,16,TGTGCCAGCAGCGCTACAACAGGGGAGCGGGTCAATGAGCAGTTCTTC,CASSATTGERVNEQFF
TRBJ2-7,-,-,TRBV6-5,10,TGTGCCACAGGGCAGGGAGAGCAGTACTTC,CATGQGEQYF
TRBJ2-7,-,-,TRBV28,12,TGTGCCAGCAGCCCGGACAGCTACGAGCAGTACTTC,CASSPDSYEQYF
TRBJ2-3,TRBD2,-,TRBV7-2,13,TGTGCCAGCAGCCGGGAGCGGGAAGATACGCAGTATTTT,CASSREREDTQYF
TRBJ1-2,-,once,TRBV12-3/TRBV12-4,11,TGTGCCAGCAGTTCGGTATATGGCTACACCTTC,CASSSVYGYTF